This TCR beta chain is drawn from a study of glioma-infiltrating T cells. TCR alpha and beta CDR3 regions were amplified from RNA using iRepertoire nested multiplex PCR. TCRdb processed the multiplex PCR reads anew with MiXCR; each CDR3 protein has one entry. This sample has about 130,000 distinct CDR3 sequences, with about 22% found just once. This CDR3 is 13 amino acids long. Germline CDR1 DFQATT, CDR2 SNEGSKA (reference sequence). The V end was cut by 5 bases, the J end by 6 bases, with 16 bases between. This clonotype was observed a handful of times. Its specificity is not known. Notes on the study in general: Tissue and blood shared very few CDR3 sequences.

Material for sequencing was glioma tissue, nonneoplastic brain tissue, or PBMCs (not recorded which). The chain links TRBV20-1 to TRBJ1-2, with TRBD1 as a possible D gene (5 bases). This TCR derives from a human donor with low-grade glioma or glioblastoma, undergoing nonglioma brain surgery, or in good health (not recorded which). The CDR3 coding sequence is TGCAGTGCTCCTGAGGGACTCTCGGATGGCTACACCTTC. Its protein product is CSAPEGLSDGYTF.